One sample yielded the 6 T cell receptor beta chains listed below, sequenced in a study of blood T cell repertoires in COVID-19. Clones were read by immunoSEQ multiplex PCR, and TCRdb kept only the in-frame ones, dropping some. The sample includes 350,000 to 450,000 clones, 70% to 90% seen only once; the top ten take approximately 2.4%. The sequencing input was peripheral blood. The source is a woman between 55 and 75 years old with COVID-19, enrolled during active disease.

The CDR3 loop reads CASSQVRQVRNEQFF. The DNA of the CDR3 is TGTGCCAGCAGCCAAGTACGCCAGGTCAGGAATGAGCAGTTCTTC. The rearrangement links TRBV4-2 to TRBJ2-1, with D unclear. The CDR3 length is 15 residues. Trimming cost V 1 base and J 7 bases, with 14 bases left between them. Germline V gene sequence: CDR1 LGHNA, CDR2 YNFKEQ.

This clone was observed a single time. The chain links TRBV6-5 to TRBJ1-3; D call uncertain. V was trimmed by 6 bases and J by 0 bases, leaving 9 bases between them. The CDR3 consists of 14 residues. Germline V gives CDR1 MNHEY, CDR2 SVGAGI. The chain's CDR3 is CASRSISSGNTIYF. CDR3 in DNA: TGTGCCAGCAGGTCGATCAGCTCTGGAAACACCATATATTTT.

J is TRBJ2-7 and V is TRBV5-4, with 7 bases that match TRBD1. The CDR3 is 15 residues long. The germline V gene has CDR1 SGHNT and CDR2 YYREEE (reference sequence). Trimming took 3 bases from V and 0 from J; bases not matched to a gene: 6. CDR3 region: CASSSPWTGSYEQYF. CDR3 nucleotides: TGTGCCAGCAGCTCACCTTGGACAGGCTCCTACGAGCAGTACTTC.

There are a few counts of this clone. This rearrangement joins TRBV19 to TRBJ1-6; 10 bases fit TRBD1. Germline V gene lookup returns CDR1 LNHDA and CDR2 SQIVND (reference sequence). The CDR3 sequence is 15 residues long. Here the CDR3 DNA reads TGTGCTTCTCGGGACAGGGGATCGTATAATTCACCCCTCCACTTT. Encoded protein: CASRDRGSYNSPLHF.

V gene TRBV6-5 combines with J gene TRBJ1-1; D is unclear. The length of the CDR3 is 15 residues. Germline CDR1 MNHEY, CDR2 SVGAGI. Trimming pared 7 bases from V and 4 bases from J, leaving 19 bases between. CDR3 protein: CASIPYPEYGTEAFF. In nucleotides, the CDR3 is TGTGCCAGCATACCATACCCCGAATACGGCACTGAAGCTTTCTTT.

This clone was detected only once. The genes are TRBV7-9 and TRBJ1-1, with D uncertain. There are 12 residues in the CDR3. The germline V gene encodes CDR1 SEHNR and CDR2 FQNEAQ (reference sequence). Trimming took 8 bases from V and 4 from J, leaving 11 bases between them. CDR3 in DNA: TGTGCCAGCGCCAACCGGGTCACTGAAGCTTTCTTT. Its translation: CASANRVTEAFF.